These T cell receptor beta chains were read from a single sample in a study of spatial heterogeneity in lung cancer. In TCRdb, the 5' RACE reads were re-called with MiXCR into one record per CDR3 protein. Found here are 36,000 or so distinct CDR3 sequences, around 5.2% of them singletons; the top ten hold less than 35%. Sequencing was performed on PBMCs, taken at surgery. The receptors come from a female donor with early-stage non-small cell lung cancer. CDR3s include the opening cysteine and the closing phenylalanine or tryptophan. The D gene is left open where the match is weak. Clone sizes are shown as once, few, many, or a class for an expanded clone.

clone_size d_call j_call v_call cdr3_aa cdr3_nt
many NA TRBJ1-1 TRBV11-1 CASSLGFAGFEAFF TGTGCCAGCAGCTTAGGCTTCGCTGGATTCGAAGCTTTCTTT
few NA TRBJ1-6 TRBV18 CASSPGANSPLHF TGTGCCAGCTCACCCGGGGCTAATTCACCCCTCCACTTT
many TRBD2 TRBJ2-1 TRBV7-2 CASSSQAGVLYNEQFF TGTGCCAGCAGCTCCCAAGCGGGGGTGCTCTACAATGAGCAGTTCTTC
many NA TRBJ1-1 TRBV6-2/TRBV6-3 CASSYLGTEAFF TGTGCCAGCAGTTACCTAGGCACTGAAGCTTTCTTT
many NA TRBJ1-5 TRBV5-5 CASSLEVGNQPQHF TGTGCCAGCAGCTTGGAAGTTGGGAATCAGCCCCAGCATTTT
many TRBD1 TRBJ1-1 TRBV20-1 CSARSPDRDREVFF TGCAGTGCTAGGAGCCCCGACCGGGACAGGGAGGTTTTCTTT
many NA TRBJ2-3 TRBV3-1 CASSQFGLAYTDTQYF TGTGCCAGCAGCCAATTCGGACTGGCCTACACAGATACGCAGTATTTT
many TRBD2 TRBJ2-5 TRBV5-4 CASSLKIAGVETQYF TGTGCCAGCAGCTTGAAGATAGCGGGAGTAGAGACCCAGTACTTC
many NA TRBJ1-1 TRBV27 CASSSRTGNTEAFF TGTGCCAGCAGTTCAAGGACGGGGAACACTGAAGCTTTCTTT
many NA TRBJ1-3 TRBV7-9 CASSLTFSSGNTIYF TGTGCCAGCAGCCTCACATTCAGCTCTGGAAACACCATATATTTT
many NA TRBJ2-3 TRBV7-2 CASSFSTGTGDTQYF TGTGCCAGCAGCTTCTCAACGGGAACAGGGGATACGCAGTATTTT
many NA TRBJ1-6 TRBV9 CASSVDQGTTPLHF TGTGCCAGCAGCGTAGATCAGGGTACGACACCCCTCCACTTT
few TRBD1 TRBJ2-7 TRBV6-1 CASSLGQGAFYEQYF TGTGCCAGCAGTCTGGGACAGGGGGCCTTCTACGAGCAGTACTTC